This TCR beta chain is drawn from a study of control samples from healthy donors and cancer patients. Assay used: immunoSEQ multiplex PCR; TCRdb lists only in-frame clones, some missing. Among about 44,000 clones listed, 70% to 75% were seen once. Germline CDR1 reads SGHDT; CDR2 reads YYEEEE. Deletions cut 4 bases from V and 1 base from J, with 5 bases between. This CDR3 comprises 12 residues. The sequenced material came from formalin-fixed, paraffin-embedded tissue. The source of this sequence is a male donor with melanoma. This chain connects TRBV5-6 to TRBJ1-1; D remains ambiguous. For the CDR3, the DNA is TGTGCCAGCAGCGCAGCGAACACTGAAGCTTTCTTT. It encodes CASSAANTEAFF.